This T cell receptor (beta chain) was sequenced in a study of blood T cell repertoires in COVID-19. For the study at large: Sites across the United States, Italy and Spain contributed samples from acute and convalescent COVID-19.

The ends lost 7 bases at V and 5 bases at J; junction bases unmatched: 12. This CDR3 spans 15 amino acids. Germline V gene sequence: CDR1 LGHNT, CDR2 FRNRAP. The table lists this clone with a count of one. During the 2 weeks before they entered the study, exposed participants had met someone with a PCR-confirmed or clinician-diagnosed COVID-19 case. Sequencing used immunoSEQ multiplex PCR; TCRdb keeps in-frame clones, though not all of them. The sample comprises under 450,000 clones, approximately 90% of which are singletons, and 0.8% to 0.9% rests with the top ten. The sequencing sample was made of PBMCs or T cells enriched from blood (not recorded which). The TCR was taken from a woman in her 40s who had been exposed to COVID-19. The rearrangement links TRBV12-5 to TRBJ1-2, with 8 bases fitting TRBD1. The CDR3 nucleotides are TGTGCTAGTGCCCTCACGGACAGGGAGGGTTATGGCTACACCTTC. It specifies CASALTDREGYGYTF.